Presented here are 10 T cell receptor beta chains from one specimen sequenced in a study of shared clonotypes between healthy human individuals. The repertoire was sequenced with immunoSEQ multiplex PCR; TCRdb's copy has only in-frame clones and lacks some. The top ten clones hold approximately 0.1% of a sample with hundreds of thousands of clones, around 96% of them seen once. CD8 cells classed as naive were CD45RO-negative and positively selected for CCR7, excluding terminally differentiated effector memory CD45RA+ cells. Sequencing used naive CD8+ T cells sorted from blood. These receptors were collected from a woman aged 25-40 years in good health.

V usage is TRBV19 and J usage is TRBJ2-5; 9 bases are shared with TRBD2. Judging by the DNA end, TRBJ2-7 fits better; the J call may be wrong. The CDR3 has 16 residues. Germline loops: CDR1 LNHDA, CDR2 SQIVND (reference sequence). CDR3 nucleotides: TGTGCCAGTAGTTCTTATAGCGGGAGCGGTACCTACGAGCAGTACTTC. This gives the protein CASSSYSGSGTYEQYF.

This sequence joins TRBV6-5 and TRBJ2-5; 9 bases are shared with TRBD1. The J call may be incorrect, as the DNA end agrees better with TRBJ2-7. Germline V gene data show CDR1 as MNHEY and CDR2 as SVGAGI. The CDR3 is 12 amino acids. Here the CDR3 reads CASSTTGGEQYF. The CDR3 nucleotides read TGTGCCAGCAGCACGACAGGGGGCGAGCAGTACTTC.

This chain uses TRBV6-5 with TRBJ1-1, with 7 bases lining up with TRBD1. V shed 7 bases and J 6 bases; nucleotides not matched to a gene: 8. The CDR3 loop spans 13 amino acids. Per the germline V gene, CDR1 is MNHEY and CDR2 is SVGAGI. The CDR3 coding sequence is TGTGCCAGCACAGGGGGGCATTGGTCTGAAGCTTTCTTT. It specifies CASTGGHWSEAFF.

The rearrangement joins TRBV11-2 to TRBJ2-7, with 8 bases aligning to TRBD2. The CDR3 runs 14 residues. Germline V gene sequence: CDR1 SGHAT, CDR2 FQNNGV. V was clipped by 2 bases and J by 6 bases; unmatched bases: 6. CDR3 sequence: CASSLSLAGGEQYF. The DNA for the CDR3 is TGTGCCAGCAGCTTATCCCTGGCGGGAGGCGAGCAGTACTTC.

V usage is TRBV7-9 and J usage is TRBJ2-6; D not resolved. V dropped 2 bases and J dropped 6 bases, with 11 bases sitting between them. The CDR3 is 15 residues long. Germline V gives CDR1 SEHNR, CDR2 FQNEAQ (reference sequence). Here the CDR3 reads CASSLQRSAANVLTF. The CDR3 nucleotides are TGTGCCAGCAGCTTACAACGATCGGCGGCCAACGTCCTGACTTTC. Together with reference TRBV7-9 and TRBJ2-6, the CDR3 gives the full variable domain: DTGVSQNPRHKITKRGQNVTFRCDPISEHNRLYWYRQTLGQGPEFLTYFQNEAQLEKSRLLSDRFSAERPKGSFSTLEIQRTEQGDSAMYLCASSLQRSAANVLTFGAGSRLTVL.

The chain employs TRBV29-1 and TRBJ1-1, with a weak D call TRBD1 (6 bases). In germline, CDR1 is SQVTM, CDR2 ANQGSEA. The CDR3 covers 13 residues. V was cut by 1 base and J by 3 bases, with 9 bases left in between. The CDR3, as DNA: TGCAGCGTTGAAGGGGGGGGCGACACTGAAGCTTTCTTT. It specifies CSVEGGGDTEAFF. Drawing the rest from reference TRBV29-1 and TRBJ1-1, the complete variable domain is SAVISQKPSRDICQRGTSLTIQCQVDSQVTMMFWYRQQPGQSLTLIATANQGSEATYESGFVIDKFPISRPNLTFSTLTVSNMSPEDSSIYLCSVEGGGDTEAFFGQGTRLTVV.

The genes are TRBV7-9 and TRBJ2-1; 8 nucleotides align to TRBD1. The CDR3 contains 16 residues. V lost 5 bases, J lost 0 bases, and 6 bases stayed unmatched. Germline V gives CDR1 SEHNR, CDR2 FQNEAQ (reference sequence). CDR3 sequence: CASSRDRPSSYNEQFF. Written as DNA, the CDR3 is TGTGCCAGCAGCCGGGACAGGCCGAGCTCCTACAATGAGCAGTTCTTC.

The chain is built from TRBV5-1 and TRBJ1-5; 8 bases align to TRBD1. The CDR3 covers 15 residues. J gave up 7 bases and V 4 bases, and 10 bases lay outside the gene matches. Germline V gene lookup returns CDR1 SGHRS and CDR2 YFSETQ. The CDR3 nucleotides read TGCGCCAGCAGCCCTGGACAGGGACTGCGGCAGCCCCAGCATTTT. It codes for CASSPGQGLRQPQHF.

This chain's CDR3 is CASSPPRLVQLGGGYTF. DNA for the CDR3: TGCGCCAGCAGCCCTCCCCGCCTGGTGCAGCTAGGGGGTGGCTACACCTTC. The V and J genes are TRBV4-1 and TRBJ1-2, with D possibly matching TRBD1 (6 bases). The CDR3 spans 17 residues. Germline CDR1 is MGHRA and CDR2 is YSYEKL. V was cut by 4 bases and J by 7 bases, with 25 bases left in between.

The genes are TRBV7-6 and TRBJ2-3, with 16 bases that match TRBD2. Germline V gene lookup returns CDR1 SGHVS and CDR2 FNYEAQ. V lost 3 bases to trimming and J lost 7 bases; unmatched junction nucleotides: 4. The CDR3 is 16 amino acids. Here the CDR3 DNA reads TGTGCCAGCAGCTTCGGGACTAGCGGGAGGGGGAATACGCAGTATTTT. Amino acid sequence: CASSFGTSGRGNTQYF.